Many counts were recorded for the clone carrying this TCR beta chain. Its cognate antigen is unknown. This sample is part of a study of Graves' ophthalmopathy and Graves' hyperthyroidism. Findings of the study overall: This model predicted ophthalmopathy progression (sensitivity approximately 68%, specificity roughly 72%). Blood shared most expanded thyroid clonotypes above 0.001 frequency.

The germline V gene encodes CDR1 LGHNA and CDR2 YSLEER. The CDR3 length is 14 residues. V was trimmed by 0 bases and J by 4 bases, leaving 9 bases between them. The TCR beta CDR3 regions underwent amplification from RNA transcripts. First-round RT-PCR used HTBI primers; second-round multiplex PCR followed. TCRdb independently ran MiXCR on the multiplex PCR reads; one entry per CDR3 protein. Of fewer than 400,000 distinct CDR3 sequences listed, around 17% are singletons. With a duration under 3 months, ophthalmopathy in the donors showed moderate-to-severe activity, CAS ≥3 and NOSPECS ≥4. This receptor was obtained from a woman between 18 and 29 years old with Graves' ophthalmopathy. The sequencing input was peripheral blood. The chain uses TRBV4-3 and TRBJ1-1, with D unresolved. CDR3 residues: CASSQDGLFTEAFF. The DNA for the CDR3 is TGCGCCAGCAGCCAAGATGGACTGTTCACTGAAGCTTTCTTT.